Listed below are T cell receptor beta chains from one sample, sequenced in a study of T cell changes during pregnancy in multiple sclerosis. TCRdb's copy holds only in-frame clones and misses some; the assay was immunoSEQ multiplex PCR. The top ten hold roughly 0.21% of the sample, which has approximately 73,000 clones, just over 90% seen once. The material was CD4+ T cells from peripheral blood mononuclear cells, obtained before pregnancy. The receptors were gathered from a female donor with multiple sclerosis, enrolled in a pregnancy study. The conserved cysteine and the conserved F or W are not part of the CDR3 here. The order of the fields is V gene, clone size, CDR3 protein. The listing skips clone size in some rows; elsewhere it reads once, few, many or a size class.

>TRBV29-1|-
SVGDRGEKLF
>TRBV7-8|few
ASSRDRGRSPLH
>TRBV30|-
AWAQDRAGSPLH
>TRBV28|-
ASLPGATGELF
>TRBV10-3|once
AIKQQGGQAYEQY
>TRBV9|-
ASSPSPLRSTGNTIY
>TRBV5-8|once
ASSRDHRRSYNSPLH
>TRBV7-3|-
ASSTDRNTEAF
>TRBV30|-
AWSPSRTGTQEKLF
>TRBV5-6|-
ASTVRTGNYGYT
>TRBV9|-
ASSVGLAGGEADTQY
>TRBV6-5|-
ASSLGGPTGELF
>TRBV19|-
ASILPPVAGGPVEQF
>TRBV6-5|-
ASSYSGRGTETQY
>TRBV19|-
ASTPTTGGYGYT
>TRBV18|-
ASSPGTGDSGNTIY
>TRBV9|-
ASSVTAVREQY
>TRBV13|once
ASSFEGEQY
>TRBV18|-
ASSPRSRGMNEQF
>TRBV7-3|few
ASSGLAGNTGELF
>TRBV28|-
ASSLGLAGGGETQY
>TRBV5-1|-
ASSLNPGTDTQY
>TRBV19|-
ASSGQGPGELF
>TRBV29-1|-
SVAESTGNTIY
>TRBV9|-
ASSVGTSATGELF
>TRBV11-2|-
ASSLRSGQGAYGYT
>TRBV30|-
AWSGQMLSQRAGGLYEQY
>TRBV11-3|-
ASSQVDRWPSNSTGELF
>TRBV5-5|-
ASRRGAENTGELF
>TRBV18|once
ASSPGTADTQY
>TRBV5-1|once
ASSLGLAVRPSTDTQY
>TRBV9|-
ASSEPGQGSEAF
>TRBV5-4|-
ASSLQRNYEQY
>TRBV18|-
ASSPPLHSEQF
>TRBV2|-
ASRGRTSGMLDTQY
>TRBV10-3|-
AISDSGYGYT
>TRBV5-1|-
ASSPLQLGNTEAF
>TRBV18|-
ASSRDRTGVDYGYT
>TRBV6-5|-
ASSYSAGQDYEQY
>TRBV12-2|-
ASRLASVSSYNEQF
>TRBV18|-
ASSPLQGQNSPLH
>TRBV19|-
ASSIGGPGGGPTEAF
>TRBV5-1|-
ASSFSSGRLSGELF
>TRBV10-3|many
AISVGANSPLH
>TRBV28|-
ASRGGRAGYT